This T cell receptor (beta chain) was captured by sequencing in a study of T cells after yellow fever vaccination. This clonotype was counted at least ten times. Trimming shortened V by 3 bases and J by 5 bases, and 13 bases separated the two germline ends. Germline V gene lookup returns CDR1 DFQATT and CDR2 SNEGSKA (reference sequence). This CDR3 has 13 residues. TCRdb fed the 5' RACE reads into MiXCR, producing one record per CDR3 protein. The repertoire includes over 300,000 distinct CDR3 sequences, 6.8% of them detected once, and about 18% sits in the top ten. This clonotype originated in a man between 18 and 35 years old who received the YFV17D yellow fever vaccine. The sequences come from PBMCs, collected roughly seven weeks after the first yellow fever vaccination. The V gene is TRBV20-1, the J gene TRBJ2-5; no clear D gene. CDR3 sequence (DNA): TGCAGTGCTAGGGCAACCAGCCGGGAGACCCAGTACTTC. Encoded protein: CSARATSRETQYF.